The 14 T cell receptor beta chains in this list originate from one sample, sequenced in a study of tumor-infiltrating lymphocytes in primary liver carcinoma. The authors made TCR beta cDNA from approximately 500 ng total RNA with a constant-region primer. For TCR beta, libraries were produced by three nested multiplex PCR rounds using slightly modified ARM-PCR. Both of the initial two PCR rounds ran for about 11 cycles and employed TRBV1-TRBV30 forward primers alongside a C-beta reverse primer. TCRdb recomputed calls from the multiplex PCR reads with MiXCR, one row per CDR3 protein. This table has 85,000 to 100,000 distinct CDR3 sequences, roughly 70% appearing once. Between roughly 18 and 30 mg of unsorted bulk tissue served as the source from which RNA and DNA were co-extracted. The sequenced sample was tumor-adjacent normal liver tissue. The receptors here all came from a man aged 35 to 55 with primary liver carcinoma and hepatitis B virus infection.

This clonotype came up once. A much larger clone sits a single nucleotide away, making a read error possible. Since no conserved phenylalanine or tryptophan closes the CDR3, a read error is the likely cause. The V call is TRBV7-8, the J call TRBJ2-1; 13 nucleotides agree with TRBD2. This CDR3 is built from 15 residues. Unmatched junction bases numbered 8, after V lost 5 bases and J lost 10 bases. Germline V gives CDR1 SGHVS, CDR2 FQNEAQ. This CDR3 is CASSKGLAGAGEQFI. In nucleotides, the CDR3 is TGTGCCAGCAGCAAAGGACTAGCGGGAGCGGGGGAGCAGTTCATC.

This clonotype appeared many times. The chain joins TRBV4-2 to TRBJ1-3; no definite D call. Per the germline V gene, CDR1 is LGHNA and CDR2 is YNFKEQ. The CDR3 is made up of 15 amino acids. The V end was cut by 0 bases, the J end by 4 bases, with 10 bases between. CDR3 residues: CASSQETLGGNTIYF. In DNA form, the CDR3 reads TGTGCCAGCAGCCAAGAAACTCTCGGCGGAAACACCATATATTTT.

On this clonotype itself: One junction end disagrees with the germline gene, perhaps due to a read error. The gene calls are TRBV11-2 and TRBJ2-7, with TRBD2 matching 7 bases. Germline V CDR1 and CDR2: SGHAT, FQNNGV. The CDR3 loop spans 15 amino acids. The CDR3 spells CVSSSWGPTSDEQYF. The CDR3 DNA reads TGTGTCAGCAGCTCGTGGGGACCCACTAGCGACGAGCAGTACTTC.

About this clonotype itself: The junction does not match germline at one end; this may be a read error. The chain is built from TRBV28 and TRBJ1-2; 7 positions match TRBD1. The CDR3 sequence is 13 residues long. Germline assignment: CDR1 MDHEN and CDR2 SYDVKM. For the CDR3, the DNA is TGTGCCAGCAGCCGGGACAGTAACAATGGCTACACCTTC. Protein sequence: CASSRDSNNGYTF.

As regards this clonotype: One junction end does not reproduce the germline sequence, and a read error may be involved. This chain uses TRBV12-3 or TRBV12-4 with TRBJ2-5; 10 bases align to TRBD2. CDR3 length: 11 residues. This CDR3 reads CASISGTSVFF. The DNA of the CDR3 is TGTGCCAGCATTTCGGGGACTAGCGTCTTCTTC.

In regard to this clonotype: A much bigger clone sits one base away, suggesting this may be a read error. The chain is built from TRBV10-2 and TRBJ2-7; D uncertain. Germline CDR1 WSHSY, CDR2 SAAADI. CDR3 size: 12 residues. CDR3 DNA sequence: TGCGCCAGCAGTGAGGACACCTACGATCAGTACTTC. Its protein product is CASSEDTYDQYF.

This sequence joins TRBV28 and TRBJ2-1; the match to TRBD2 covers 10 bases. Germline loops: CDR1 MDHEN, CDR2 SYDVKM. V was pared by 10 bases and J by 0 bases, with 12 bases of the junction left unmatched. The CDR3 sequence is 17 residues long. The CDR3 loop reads CAIRRTSGLTSYNEQFF. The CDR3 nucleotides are TGTGCCATCAGGCGGACTAGCGGATTAACCTCCTACAATGAGCAGTTCTTC. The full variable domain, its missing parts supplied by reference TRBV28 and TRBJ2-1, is DVKVTQSSRYLVKRTGEKVFLECVQDMDHENMFWYRQDPGLGLRLIYFSYDVKMKEKGDIPEGYSVSREKKERFSLILESASTNQTSMYLCAIRRTSGLTSYNEQFFGPGTRLTVL.

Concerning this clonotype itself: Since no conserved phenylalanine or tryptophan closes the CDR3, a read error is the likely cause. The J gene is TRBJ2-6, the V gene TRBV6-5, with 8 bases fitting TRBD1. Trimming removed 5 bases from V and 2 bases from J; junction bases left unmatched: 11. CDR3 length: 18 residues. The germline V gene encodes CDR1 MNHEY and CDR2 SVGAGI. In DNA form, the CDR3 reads TGTGCCAGCAGTCTCTGGACAGGGAAGAAAGCTGGGGCCAACGTCCTGACTTCC. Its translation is CASSLWTGKKAGANVLTS.

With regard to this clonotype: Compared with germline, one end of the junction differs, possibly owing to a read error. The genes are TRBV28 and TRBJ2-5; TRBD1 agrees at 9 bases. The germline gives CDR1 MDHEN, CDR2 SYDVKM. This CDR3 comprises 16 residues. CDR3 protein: CTSSLYTGGLQETQYF. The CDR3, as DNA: TGTACCAGCAGCCTTTATACAGGGGGCTTACAAGAGACCCAGTACTTC.

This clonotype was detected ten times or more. The CDR3 DNA is TGCAGCGTTGAAGGCTGGCTGGGGGGGTACACTGAAGCTTTCTTT. Translation gives CSVEGWLGGYTEAFF. This rearrangement joins TRBV29-1 to TRBJ1-1; tentatively, D is TRBD1 (5 bases). The length of the CDR3 is 15 residues. V was clipped by 1 base and J by 3 bases, with 15 bases between them. The germline CDR1 and CDR2 sequences are SQVTM and ANQGSEA.

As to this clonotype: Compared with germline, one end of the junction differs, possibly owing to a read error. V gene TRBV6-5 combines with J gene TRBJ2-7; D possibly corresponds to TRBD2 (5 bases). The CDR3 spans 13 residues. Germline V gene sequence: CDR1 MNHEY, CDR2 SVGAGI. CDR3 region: CASSYSGGGERYF. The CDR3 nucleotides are TGTGCCAGCAGTTACAGCGGTGGCGGCGAGCGGTACTTC.

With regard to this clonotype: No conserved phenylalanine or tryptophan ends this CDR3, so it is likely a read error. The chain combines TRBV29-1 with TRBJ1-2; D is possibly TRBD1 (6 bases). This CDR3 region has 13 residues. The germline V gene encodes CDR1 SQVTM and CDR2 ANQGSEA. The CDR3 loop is CSVTSGTNYGYTL. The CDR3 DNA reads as TGCAGTGTCACCTCCGGGACAAACTATGGGTACACCTTG.

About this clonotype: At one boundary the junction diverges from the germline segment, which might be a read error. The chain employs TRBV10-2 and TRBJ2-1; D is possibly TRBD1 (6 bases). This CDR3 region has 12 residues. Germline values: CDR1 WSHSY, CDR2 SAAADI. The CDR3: CSSNQGGDEQFF. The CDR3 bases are TGCTCCAGCAACCAAGGGGGTGATGAGCAGTTCTTC.

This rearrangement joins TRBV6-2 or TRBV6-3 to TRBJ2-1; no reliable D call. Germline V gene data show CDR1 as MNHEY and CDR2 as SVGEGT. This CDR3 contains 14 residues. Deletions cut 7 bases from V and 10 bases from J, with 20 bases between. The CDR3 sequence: CASTSMLSSYEQFF. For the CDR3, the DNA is TGTGCCAGCACTTCGATGCTGTCCTCCTACGAGCAGTTCTTC.